The 20 T cell receptor beta chains listed next were all sequenced from one sample in a study of shared clonotypes between healthy human individuals. The repertoire was sequenced with immunoSEQ multiplex PCR; TCRdb's copy has only in-frame clones and lacks some. The sample has 650,000 to 750,000 clones; roughly 70% are singletons. The sample taken for sequencing was memory CD4+ T cells sorted from blood. Regarding subset: CD45RA-negative fraction. Every receptor here comes from a woman aged 25 to 39 in good health.

The CDR3 protein is CASSYLAGGTYEQYF. DNA for the CDR3: TGTGCCAGCAGCTATCTAGCGGGAGGCACCTACGAGCAGTACTTC. The V gene is TRBV16, the J gene TRBJ2-7; the match to TRBD2 covers 11 bases. This CDR3 has 15 residues. Germline CDR1 is KGHSY and CDR2 is FQNENV. Trimming cost V 5 bases and J 2 bases; bases outside gene matches: 5.

V and J are TRBV2 and TRBJ1-5, with D unresolved. The germline gives CDR1 SNHLY, CDR2 FYNNEI. This CDR3 comprises 15 residues. V was shortened by 2 bases and J by 2 bases, with 10 bases between the two germline ends. The CDR3 spells CASSELRARNQPQHF. Here the CDR3 DNA reads TGTGCCAGCAGTGAATTGAGGGCGCGCAATCAGCCCCAGCATTTT. The full variable domain, with the rest looked up from reference TRBV2 and TRBJ1-5, is EPEVTQTPSHQVTQMGQEVILRCVPISNHLYFYWYRQILGQKVEFLVSFYNNEISEKSEIFDDQFSVERPDGSNFTLKIRSTKLEDSAMYFCASSELRARNQPQHFGDGTRLSIL.

The chain links TRBV28 to TRBJ2-3; 9 nucleotides match TRBD2. Germline CDR1 is MDHEN and CDR2 is SYDVKM. The junction had 19 bases not matched to a gene; V was cut back by 6 bases and J by 0 bases. CDR3 length: 20 amino acids. CDR3 sequence reads: CASSYYWIAGGRDSTDTQYF. The DNA for the CDR3 is TGTGCCAGCAGCTATTATTGGATTGCGGGCGGGAGGGATAGCACAGATACGCAGTATTTT.

This clone was detected once. The chain joins TRBV19 to TRBJ1-2; maybe TRBD1 (6 bases). Per the germline V gene, CDR1 is LNHDA and CDR2 is SQIVND (reference sequence). The CDR3 extends over 18 amino acids. V lost 0 bases and J 3 bases, leaving 20 bases between the germline ends. As DNA, the CDR3 is TGTGCCAGTAGTATAGATCTTTACAGACAGGCGAACGACTATGGCTACACCTTC. Translated, it gives CASSIDLYRQANDYGYTF.

The V gene is TRBV28, the J gene TRBJ2-7; D is undetermined. The ends were cut back, 7 bases at V and 7 bases at J, with 20 bases in the middle. The CDR3 consists of 14 residues. In germline, CDR1 is MDHEN, CDR2 SYDVKM. The CDR3 is CASTKSVGPLEQYF. The CDR3 DNA reads TGTGCCAGCACGAAGTCGGTGGGTCCCTTAGAGCAGTACTTC.

The chain employs TRBV7-9 and TRBJ2-7; D tentatively fits TRBD1 or TRBD2 (5 bases each). Germline V gives CDR1 SEHNR, CDR2 FQNEAQ (reference sequence). Trimming stripped 5 bases from V and 5 bases from J, with 16 bases between. This CDR3 contains 14 residues. Written as DNA, the CDR3 is TGTGCCAGCAGCACCGGGACCCGCCGGGACGAGCAGTACTTC. This translates into CASSTGTRRDEQYF.

This clone was seen more than once but under ten times. In DNA, the CDR3 is TGTGCCAGCAGTGATACCGGGGGTTACGAGCAGTACTTC. It codes for CASSDTGGYEQYF. The V and J genes are TRBV2 and TRBJ2-7; tentatively, D is TRBD2 (6 bases). Germline V gene lookup returns CDR1 SNHLY and CDR2 FYNNEI. The CDR3 runs 13 residues. Between the trimmed V and J ends, which lost 3 bases and 4 bases, there was a span of 10 bases.

V and J are TRBV28 and TRBJ2-1, with D unresolved. This CDR3 has 14 amino acids. With 8 bases removed from V and 7 bases from J, the gap between germline ends came to 18 bases. Germline V gene lookup returns CDR1 MDHEN and CDR2 SYDVKM. The CDR3 loop reads CASGESLGSNEQFF. CDR3 coding DNA: TGTGCCAGCGGAGAGTCCTTGGGGTCGAATGAGCAGTTCTTC.

This chain joins TRBV5-1 and TRBJ2-5; a possible D gene is TRBD1 (6 bases). From germline, CDR1 is SGHRS and CDR2 YFSETQ. V shed 4 bases and J shed 4 bases, with 17 bases lying between them. The CDR3 runs 15 residues. CDR3 amino acids: CASSLMQGPGETQYF. In nucleotides, the CDR3 is TGCGCCAGCAGCCTGATGCAGGGGCCTGGAGAGACCCAGTACTTC.

This chain joins TRBV4-1 and TRBJ1-2; no definite D call. The V end was cut by 4 bases, the J end by 2 bases, with 14 bases between. The CDR3 totals 15 residues. Germline V gives CDR1 MGHRA, CDR2 YSYEKL. CDR3 amino acids: CASSRPGMRNYGYTF. CDR3 bases: TGCGCCAGCAGCCGTCCGGGGATGCGGAACTATGGCTACACCTTC.

This clone was picked up a small number of times. The chain uses TRBV27 and TRBJ1-3; D not resolved. CDR3 length equals 12 residues. Germline lookup yields CDR1 MNHEY and CDR2 SMNVEV (reference sequence). The V gene lost 5 bases and the J gene lost 9 bases, with 11 bases spanning the gap. The CDR3 sequence is CASSHPVCTIYF. In DNA, the CDR3 is TGTGCCAGCAGTCACCCTGTATGCACCATATATTTT.

This sequence joins TRBV7-9 and TRBJ1-5; D is perhaps TRBD1 (5 bases). This CDR3 contains 18 residues. From germline, CDR1 is SEHNR and CDR2 FQNEAQ (reference sequence). V shed 1 base and J shed 4 bases, with 20 bases lying between them. CDR3 DNA: TGTGCCAGCAGCTTAGTCTTAAATGCTCCGGGACCGAATCAGCCCCAGCATTTT. Protein product: CASSLVLNAPGPNQPQHF. The full variable domain, its missing parts supplied by reference TRBV7-9 and TRBJ1-5, is DTGVSQNPRHKITKRGQNVTFRCDPISEHNRLYWYRQTLGQGPEFLTYFQNEAQLEKSRLLSDRFSAERPKGSFSTLEIQRTEQGDSAMYLCASSLVLNAPGPNQPQHFGDGTRLSIL.

A few counts support this clone. The V and J genes are TRBV19 and TRBJ1-1; weak D call: TRBD1 (5 bases). Germline V gene sequence: CDR1 LNHDA, CDR2 SQIVND (reference sequence). The CDR3 totals 15 residues. V was shortened by 4 bases and J by 3 bases, with 15 bases between the two germline ends. The CDR3 DNA reads TGTGCCAGTAGTAGACAGAGAAATGAAGACACTGAAGCTTTCTTT. It yields the protein CASSRQRNEDTEAFF. Full variable domain (rest looked up from reference TRBV19 and TRBJ1-1): DGGITQSPKYLFRKEGQNVTLSCEQNLNHDAMYWYRQDPGQGLRLIYYSQIVNDFQKGDIAEGYSVSREKKESFPLTVTSAQKNPTAFYLCASSRQRNEDTEAFFGQGTRLTVV.

V gene TRBV28 combines with J gene TRBJ2-7, with TRBD2 matching 11 bases. This CDR3 contains 15 residues. Germline V gene lookup returns CDR1 MDHEN and CDR2 SYDVKM. V shed 5 bases, J shed 3 bases, and the junction held 6 bases outside the gene matches. In DNA form, the CDR3 reads TGTGCCAGCAGTCCCCCCGGGACTAGCGGCTACGAGCAGTACTTC. Amino acids: CASSPPGTSGYEQYF. The entire variable domain, with the rest obtained from reference TRBV28 and TRBJ2-7, is as follows: DVKVTQSSRYLVKRTGEKVFLECVQDMDHENMFWYRQDPGLGLRLIYFSYDVKMKEKGDIPEGYSVSREKKERFSLILESASTNQTSMYLCASSPPGTSGYEQYFGPGTRLTVT.

The rearrangement uses TRBV28 and TRBJ2-7; 7 bases agree with TRBD2. Looked up from germline, CDR1 is MDHEN and CDR2 is SYDVKM. The junction had 7 bases not matched to a gene; V was cut back by 3 bases and J by 2 bases. The CDR3 totals 15 residues. The CDR3 loop reads CASSFAFAGAYEQYF. The CDR3 DNA sequence: TGTGCCAGCAGTTTTGCCTTTGCGGGGGCCTACGAGCAGTACTTC.

This clone was seen more than once but under ten times. The chain has TRBV10-3 and TRBJ1-2, with D perhaps TRBD1 (5 bases). The germline V gene has CDR1 ENHRY and CDR2 SYGVKD. Trimming removed 2 bases at V and 0 bases at J, with 10 bases between. The CDR3 sequence is 15 residues long. In nucleotides, the CDR3 is TGTGCCATCAGTGAGCGGGTGGACACTAACTATGGCTACACCTTC. This gives the protein CAISERVDTNYGYTF.

This clone has just one count. This rearrangement joins TRBV23-1 to TRBJ2-2, with 9 positions matching TRBD2. TRBV23-1 belongs to the ORF category, with a function that is uncertain. The CDR3 sequence is 17 residues long. Unmatched junction bases numbered 8, after V lost 0 bases and J lost 6 bases. DNA of the CDR3: TGCGCCAGCAGTCAATCACCACTAGCGGGTTGGTCCGGGGAGCTGTTTTTT. Its translation: CASSQSPLAGWSGELFF.

This clone was seen just once. The rearrangement uses TRBV29-1 and TRBJ2-1; no definite D call. The CDR3 is made up of 10 amino acids. The germline V and J ends were trimmed by 3 bases and 13 bases, with 10 bases remaining between them. Germline CDR1 is SQVTM and CDR2 is ANQGSEA. CDR3 in DNA: TGCAGCGTTGAGGTAACGGCTCAGTTCTTC. Its protein product is CSVEVTAQFF.

Points on this clone: The same CDR3 also results from other DNA sequences found in this sample. The chain employs TRBV29-1 and TRBJ1-1; no definite D call. Between the trimmed V and J ends, which lost 5 bases and 1 base, there was a span of 5 bases. The CDR3 totals 11 residues. Per the germline V gene, CDR1 is SQVTM and CDR2 is ANQGSEA. As DNA, the CDR3 is TGCAGCGTTAGCTGGAACACTGAAGCTTTCTTT. It codes for CSVSWNTEAFF. Using reference TRBV29-1 and TRBJ1-1 for the parts outside the CDR3, the full variable domain is SAVISQKPSRDICQRGTSLTIQCQVDSQVTMMFWYRQQPGQSLTLIATANQGSEATYESGFVIDKFPISRPNLTFSTLTVSNMSPEDSSIYLCSVSWNTEAFFGQGTRLTVV.

The rearrangement links TRBV9 to TRBJ2-7; the D is unclear. Germline lookup yields CDR1 SGDLS and CDR2 YYNGEE. The CDR3 extends over 13 amino acids. The ends were cut back, 0 bases at V and 6 bases at J, with 10 bases in the middle. DNA of the CDR3: TGTGCCAGCAGCGTAGGGGGTCCCAGCGAGCAGTACTTC. It translates to CASSVGGPSEQYF.